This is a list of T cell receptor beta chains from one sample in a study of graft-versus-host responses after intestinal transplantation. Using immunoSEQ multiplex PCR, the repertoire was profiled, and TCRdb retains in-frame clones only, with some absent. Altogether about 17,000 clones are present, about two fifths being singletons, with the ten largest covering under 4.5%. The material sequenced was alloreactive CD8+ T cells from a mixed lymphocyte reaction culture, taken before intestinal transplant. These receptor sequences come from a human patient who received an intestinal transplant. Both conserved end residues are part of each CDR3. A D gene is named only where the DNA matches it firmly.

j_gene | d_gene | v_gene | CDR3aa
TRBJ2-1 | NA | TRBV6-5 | CASSYGAPGPYNEQFF
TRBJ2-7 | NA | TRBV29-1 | CSVDGGDIGPYEQYF
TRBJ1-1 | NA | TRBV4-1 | CASSQGPNTEAFF
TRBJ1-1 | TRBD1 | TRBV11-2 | CASSLGFPGGGGNTEAFF
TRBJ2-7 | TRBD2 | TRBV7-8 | CASSLVFSGSNPYIDEQYF
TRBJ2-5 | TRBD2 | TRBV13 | CASSPRVSGAKETQYF
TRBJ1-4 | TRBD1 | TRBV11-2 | CASSSDREEGEKLFF
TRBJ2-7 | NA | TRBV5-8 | CASSLERASYEQYF
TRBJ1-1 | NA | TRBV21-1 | CASSKKVSGRGDTEAFF
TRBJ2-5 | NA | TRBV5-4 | CASSLGGRYQETQYF
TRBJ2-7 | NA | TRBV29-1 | CSAKDRDYEQYF
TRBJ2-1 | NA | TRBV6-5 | CASSYSGQGGNEQFF
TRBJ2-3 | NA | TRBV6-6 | CASSAKSEPTTDTQYF
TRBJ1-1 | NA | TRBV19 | CASSAGANTEAFF
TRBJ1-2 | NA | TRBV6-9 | CARPGWTNYGYTF
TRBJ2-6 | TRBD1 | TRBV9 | CASSNGQGGKGGANVLTF
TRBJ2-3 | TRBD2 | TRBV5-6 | CASSFSGEGSSTDTQYF
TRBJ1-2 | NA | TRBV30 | CAWKVQGSYGYTF
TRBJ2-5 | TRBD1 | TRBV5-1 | CASSSTGALETQYF
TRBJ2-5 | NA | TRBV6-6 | CASSYSGRETQYF
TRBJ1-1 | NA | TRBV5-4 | CASSWENTEAFF
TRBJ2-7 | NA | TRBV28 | CASSLSGRVGLEQYF
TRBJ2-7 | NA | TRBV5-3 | CARSLRGRSYEQYF
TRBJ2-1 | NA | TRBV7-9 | CASSSRDGSSYNEQFF
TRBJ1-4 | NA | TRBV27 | CASRCLEEGKNEKLFF
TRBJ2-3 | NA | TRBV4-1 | CASSRFRGTDTQYF